What follows are 9 T cell receptor beta chains derived from one specimen sequenced in a study of identifying expanded T cells in peripheral blood. Clones were read by immunoSEQ multiplex PCR, and TCRdb kept only the in-frame ones, dropping some. The repertoire includes about 100,000 clones, over 75% of them detected once, and less than 7% sits in the top ten. The sample taken for sequencing was blood. The receptor source for this set is a person aged 18-70 years in good health.

This sequence joins TRBV10-3 and TRBJ2-7, with D tentatively TRBD1 or TRBD2 (5 bases each). The germline V and J ends were trimmed by 4 bases and 2 bases, with 12 bases remaining between them. The CDR3 extends over 14 amino acids. CDR1 is ENHRY and CDR2 is SYGVKD in the germline V gene. The CDR3 here is CAISGGTEAYEQYF. CDR3 nucleotides: TGTGCCATCAGTGGGGGGACGGAGGCCTACGAGCAGTACTTC.

This chain links TRBV6-1 with TRBJ2-2, with 9 nucleotides matching TRBD1. V gave up 9 bases and J gave up 4 bases; unmatched junction bases: 9. This CDR3 is built from 15 residues. CDR1 MNHNS and CDR2 SASEGT come from the germline V gene. The CDR3 DNA sequence: TGTGCCAGGGGAAACAGGGGGCAGGGCACCGGGGAGCTGTTTTTT. Protein product: CARGNRGQGTGELFF.

This clone was seen more than once but under ten times. The chain carries TRBV10-3 and TRBJ2-7; tentatively, D is TRBD2 (7 bases). Germline assignment: CDR1 ENHRY and CDR2 SYGVKD. Trimming took 4 bases from V and 5 from J, leaving 15 bases between them. The CDR3 has 14 amino acids. The CDR3 spells CAISVEGGSDEQYF. In DNA form, the CDR3 reads TGTGCCATCAGTGTTGAGGGGGGGAGCGACGAGCAGTACTTC.

The chain carries TRBV10-2 and TRBJ2-7; TRBD2 matches 15 bases. There are 15 residues in the CDR3. Trimming cost V 6 bases and J 3 bases; bases outside gene matches: 3. The germline V gene has CDR1 WSHSY and CDR2 SAAADI. The CDR3 loop is CASSGLAGGGYEQYF. The DNA of the CDR3 is TGCGCCAGCAGCGGACTAGCGGGGGGGGGCTACGAGCAGTACTTC.

The rearrangement uses TRBV4-1 and TRBJ2-7, with no clear D. The CDR3 totals 16 residues. Germline CDR1 MGHRA, CDR2 YSYEKL. With 0 bases removed from V and 0 bases from J, the gap between germline ends came to 12 bases. CDR3 sequence: CASSQDKTQSSYEQYF. DNA of the CDR3: TGCGCCAGCAGCCAAGATAAGACACAGAGCTCCTACGAGCAGTACTTC.

The DNA for the CDR3 is TGTGCCAGCAGCTTCAGTGGACAGGGCAGCTCGCCCCAGCATTTT. Protein: CASSFSGQGSSPQHF. This chain uses TRBV7-3 with TRBJ1-5, with 8 bases lining up with TRBD1. Germline trimming cut 3 bases from V and 9 bases from J; bases unmatched to any gene: 10. CDR3 length: 15 residues. Germline CDR1 SGHTA, CDR2 FQGTGA.

The chain is built from TRBV6-6 and TRBJ1-5; D is unresolved. The CDR3 covers 14 residues. The germline V gene encodes CDR1 MNHNY and CDR2 SVGAGI (reference sequence). V lost 2 bases, J lost 5 bases, and 10 bases lay in between. CDR3 nucleotides: TGTGCCAGCAGTTACGCGGGTGGGGATCAGCCCCAGCATTTT. The encoded protein is CASSYAGGDQPQHF.

The table lists this clone with a count of one. V and J are TRBV2 and TRBJ2-1; D may be TRBD1 (5 bases). Trimming stripped 1 base from V and 1 base from J, with 8 bases between. In germline, CDR1 is SNHLY, CDR2 FYNNEI. CDR3 size: 15 residues. The DNA of the CDR3 is TGTGCCAGCAGTGAAGATGGGGCGTCCTACAATGAGCAGTTCTTC. Translated: CASSEDGASYNEQFF.

The rearrangement uses TRBV6-5 and TRBJ1-1; no clear D gene. Trimming shortened V by 7 bases and J by 6 bases, and 15 bases separated the two germline ends. Germline assignment: CDR1 MNHEY and CDR2 SVGAGI. This CDR3 is built from 13 residues. CDR3: CASTHRSWAEAFF. CDR3 in DNA: TGTGCCAGCACCCACCGGTCGTGGGCTGAAGCTTTCTTT.